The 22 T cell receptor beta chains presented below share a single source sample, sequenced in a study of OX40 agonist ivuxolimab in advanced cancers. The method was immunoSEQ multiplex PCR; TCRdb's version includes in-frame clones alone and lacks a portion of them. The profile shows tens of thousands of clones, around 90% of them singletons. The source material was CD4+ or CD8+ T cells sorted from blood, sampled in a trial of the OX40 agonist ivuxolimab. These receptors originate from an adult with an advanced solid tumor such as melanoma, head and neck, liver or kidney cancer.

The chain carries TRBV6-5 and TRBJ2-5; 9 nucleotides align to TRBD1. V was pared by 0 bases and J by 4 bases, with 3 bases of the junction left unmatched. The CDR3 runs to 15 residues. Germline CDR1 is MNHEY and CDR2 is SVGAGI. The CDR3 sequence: CASSYSGQGRETQYF. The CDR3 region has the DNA TGTGCCAGCAGTTACTCGGGACAGGGTCGAGAGACCCAGTACTTC.

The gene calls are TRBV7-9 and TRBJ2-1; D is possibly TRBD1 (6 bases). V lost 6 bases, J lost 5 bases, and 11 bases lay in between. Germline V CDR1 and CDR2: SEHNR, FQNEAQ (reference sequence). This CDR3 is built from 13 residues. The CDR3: CASRRTVNNEQFF. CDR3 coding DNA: TGTGCCAGCAGGAGGACAGTCAACAATGAGCAGTTCTTC.

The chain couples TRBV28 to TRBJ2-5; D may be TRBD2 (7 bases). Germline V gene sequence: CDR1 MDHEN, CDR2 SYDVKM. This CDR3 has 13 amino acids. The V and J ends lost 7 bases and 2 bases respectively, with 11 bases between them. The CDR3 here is CASKGGYQETQYF. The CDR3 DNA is TGTGCCAGCAAGGGGGGGTATCAAGAGACCCAGTACTTC.

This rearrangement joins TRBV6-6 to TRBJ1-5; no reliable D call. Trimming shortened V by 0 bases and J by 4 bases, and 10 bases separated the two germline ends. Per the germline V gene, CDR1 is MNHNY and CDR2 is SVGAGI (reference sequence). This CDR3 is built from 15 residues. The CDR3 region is CASSYSGSPNQPQHF. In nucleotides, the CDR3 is TGTGCCAGCAGTTACTCGGGTAGTCCGAATCAGCCCCAGCATTTT.

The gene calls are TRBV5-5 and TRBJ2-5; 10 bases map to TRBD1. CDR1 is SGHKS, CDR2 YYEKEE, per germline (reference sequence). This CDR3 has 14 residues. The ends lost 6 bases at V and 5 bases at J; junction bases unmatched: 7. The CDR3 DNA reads TGTGCCAGCACCTGGGACAGGGGATTGGAGACCCAGTACTTC. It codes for CASTWDRGLETQYF.

The CDR3 region is CASSYGTGRQETQYF. CDR3 DNA sequence: TGTGCCAGCAGTTACGGGACAGGAAGACAAGAGACCCAGTACTTC. V gene TRBV6-6 combines with J gene TRBJ2-5, with TRBD1 identical over 8 bases. This CDR3 spans 15 amino acids. Per germline, CDR1 MNHNY and CDR2 SVGAGI (reference sequence). V trimming: 2 bases; J trimming: 2 bases; junction bases outside the gene matches: 4.

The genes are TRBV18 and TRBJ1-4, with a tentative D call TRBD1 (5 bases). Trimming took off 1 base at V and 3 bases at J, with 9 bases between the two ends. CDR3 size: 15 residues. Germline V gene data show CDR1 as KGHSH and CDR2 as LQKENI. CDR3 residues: CASSPQTVANEKLFF. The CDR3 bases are TGTGCCAGCTCACCACAGACAGTAGCTAATGAAAAACTGTTTTTT.

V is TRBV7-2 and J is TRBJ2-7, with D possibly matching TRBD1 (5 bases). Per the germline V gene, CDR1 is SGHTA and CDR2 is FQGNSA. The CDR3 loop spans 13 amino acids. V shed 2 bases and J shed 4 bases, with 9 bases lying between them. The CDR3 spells CASSLRRGYEQYF. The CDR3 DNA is TGTGCCAGCAGCTTAAGAAGGGGTTACGAGCAGTACTTC.

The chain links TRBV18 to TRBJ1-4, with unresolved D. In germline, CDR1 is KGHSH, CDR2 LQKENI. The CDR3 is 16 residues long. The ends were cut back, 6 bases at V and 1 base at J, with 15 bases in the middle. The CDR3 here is CASSNSGGRTNEKLFF. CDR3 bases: TGTGCCAGCTCTAACTCGGGCGGGCGAACTAATGAAAAACTGTTTTTT. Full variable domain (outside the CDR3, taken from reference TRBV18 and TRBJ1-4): NAGVMQNPRHLVRRRGQEARLRCSPMKGHSHVYWYRQLPEEGLKFMVYLQKENIIDESGMPKERFSAEFPKEGPSILRIQQVVRGDSAAYFCASSNSGGRTNEKLFFGSGTQLSVL.

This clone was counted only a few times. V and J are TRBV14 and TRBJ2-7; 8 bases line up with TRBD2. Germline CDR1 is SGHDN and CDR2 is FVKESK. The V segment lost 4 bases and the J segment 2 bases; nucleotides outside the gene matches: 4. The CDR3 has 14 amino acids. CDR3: CASSPRGRTYEQYF. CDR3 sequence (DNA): TGTGCCAGCAGCCCTCGCGGGAGGACCTACGAGCAGTACTTC.

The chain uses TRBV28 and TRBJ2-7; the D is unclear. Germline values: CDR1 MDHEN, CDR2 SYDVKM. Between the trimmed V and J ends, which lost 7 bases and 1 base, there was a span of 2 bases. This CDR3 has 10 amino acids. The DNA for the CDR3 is TGTGCCAGCACTTCCTACGAGCAGTACTTC. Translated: CASTSYEQYF.

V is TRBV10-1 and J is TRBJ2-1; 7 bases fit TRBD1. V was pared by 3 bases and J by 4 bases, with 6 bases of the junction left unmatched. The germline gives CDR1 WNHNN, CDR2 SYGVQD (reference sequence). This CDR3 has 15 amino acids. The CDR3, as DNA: TGCGCCAGCAGTGAAGGGGGCGTTTCGTACAATGAGCAGTTCTTC. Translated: CASSEGGVSYNEQFF.

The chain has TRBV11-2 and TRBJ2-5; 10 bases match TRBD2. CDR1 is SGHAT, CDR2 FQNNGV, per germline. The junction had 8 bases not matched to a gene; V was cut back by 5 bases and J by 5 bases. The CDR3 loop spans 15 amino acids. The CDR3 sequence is CASSKGLAPDETQYF. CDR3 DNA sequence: TGTGCCAGCAGCAAGGGACTAGCGCCCGATGAGACCCAGTACTTC.

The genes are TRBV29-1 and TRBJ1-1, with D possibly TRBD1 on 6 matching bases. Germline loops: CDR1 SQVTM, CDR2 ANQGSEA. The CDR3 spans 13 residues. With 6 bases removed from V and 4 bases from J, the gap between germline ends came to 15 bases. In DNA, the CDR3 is TGCAGCGTCGATAACAGGGAGAGCACTGAAGCTTTCTTT. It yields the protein CSVDNRESTEAFF.

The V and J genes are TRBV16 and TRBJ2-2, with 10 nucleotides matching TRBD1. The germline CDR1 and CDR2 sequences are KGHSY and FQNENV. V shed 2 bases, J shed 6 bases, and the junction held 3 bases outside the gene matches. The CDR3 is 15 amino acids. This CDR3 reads CASSQATGGPGELFF. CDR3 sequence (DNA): TGTGCCAGCAGCCAAGCGACAGGGGGCCCCGGGGAGCTGTTTTTT.

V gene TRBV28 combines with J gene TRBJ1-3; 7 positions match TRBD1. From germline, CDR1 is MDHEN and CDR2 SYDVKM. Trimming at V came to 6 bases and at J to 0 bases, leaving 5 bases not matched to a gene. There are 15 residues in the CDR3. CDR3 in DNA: TGTGCCAGCAGGGGGGACAGCAGCTCTGGAAACACCATATATTTT. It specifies CASRGDSSSGNTIYF.

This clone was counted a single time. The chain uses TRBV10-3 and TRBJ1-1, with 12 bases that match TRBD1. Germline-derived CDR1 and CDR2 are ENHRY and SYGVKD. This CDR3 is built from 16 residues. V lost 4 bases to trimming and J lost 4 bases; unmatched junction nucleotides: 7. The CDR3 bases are TGTGCCATCAGTGGGCAACCGGGACAGGGGGCCACTGAAGCTTTCTTT. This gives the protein CAISGQPGQGATEAFF.

CDR3: CASSPTGTGGLRDYGYTF. In nucleotides, the CDR3 is TGCGCCAGCAGCCCAACCGGGACAGGGGGTTTGAGGGACTATGGCTACACCTTC. The rearrangement links TRBV5-1 to TRBJ1-2; 11 bases align to TRBD1. Trimming cost V 4 bases and J 3 bases; bases outside gene matches: 14. Germline assignment: CDR1 SGHRS and CDR2 YFSETQ. There are 18 residues in the CDR3.

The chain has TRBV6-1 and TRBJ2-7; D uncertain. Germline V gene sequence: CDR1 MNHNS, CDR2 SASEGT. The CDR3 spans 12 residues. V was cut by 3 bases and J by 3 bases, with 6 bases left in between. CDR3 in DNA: TGTGCCAGCAGTGACAGGTACTACGAGCAGTACTTC. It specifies CASSDRYYEQYF.

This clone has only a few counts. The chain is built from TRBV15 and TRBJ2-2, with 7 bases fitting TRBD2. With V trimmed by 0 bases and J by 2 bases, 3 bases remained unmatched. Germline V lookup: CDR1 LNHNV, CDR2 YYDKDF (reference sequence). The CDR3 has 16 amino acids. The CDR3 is CATSREGGRNTGELFF. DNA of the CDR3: TGTGCCACCAGCAGAGAAGGCGGGAGAAACACCGGGGAGCTGTTTTTT. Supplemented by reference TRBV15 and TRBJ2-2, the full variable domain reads DAMVIQNPRYQVTQFGKPVTLSCSQTLNHNVMYWYQQKSSQAPKLLFHYYDKDFNNEADTPDNFQSRRPNTSFCFLDIRSPGLGDTAMYLCATSREGGRNTGELFFGEGSRLTVL.

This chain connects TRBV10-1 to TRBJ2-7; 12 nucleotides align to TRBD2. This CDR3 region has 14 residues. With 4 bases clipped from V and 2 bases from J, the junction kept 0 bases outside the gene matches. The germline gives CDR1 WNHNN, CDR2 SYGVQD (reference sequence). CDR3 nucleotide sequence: TGCGCCAGCAGTGCTAGCGGGAGGGCCTACGAGCAGTACTTC. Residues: CASSASGRAYEQYF.

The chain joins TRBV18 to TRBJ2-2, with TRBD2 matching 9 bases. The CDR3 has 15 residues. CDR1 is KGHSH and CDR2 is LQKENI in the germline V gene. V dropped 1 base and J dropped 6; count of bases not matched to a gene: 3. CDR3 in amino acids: CASSPRVAGAGELFF. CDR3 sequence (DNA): TGTGCCAGCTCACCACGGGTAGCGGGAGCCGGGGAGCTGTTTTTT. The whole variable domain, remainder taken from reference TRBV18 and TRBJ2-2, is NAGVMQNPRHLVRRRGQEARLRCSPMKGHSHVYWYRQLPEEGLKFMVYLQKENIIDESGMPKERFSAEFPKEGPSILRIQQVVRGDSAAYFCASSPRVAGAGELFFGEGSRLTVL.